This T cell receptor beta chain was identified during a study of naive and memory T cell subsets. This clonotype was counted between two and nine times. Antigen specificity is unknown. Trimming pared 3 bases from V and 0 bases from J, leaving 9 bases between. The CDR3 covers 15 residues. Both TRBC1 and TRBC2 were covered by a beta constant-region primer of two equimolar oligonucleotides. The ligated cDNA underwent four PCR rounds using SP2 and nested alpha and beta constant-region primers. The cDNA 3' end received a ligated single-stranded oligonucleotide carrying the SP2 primer and a 12-nucleotide UMI. MiXCR was run by TCRdb on the UMI-ligation and nested PCR reads, yielding one entry per CDR3 protein. This repertoire shows 150,000 or so distinct CDR3 sequences, roughly 20% found once; its top ten account for 0.085% to 0.11%. Findings of the study overall: Diversity fell and Gini index rose from naive through CM, EM, EMRA. RNA-based TCR counts may shift with T cell activation and differentiation. Naive repertoires, especially CD8, held a few larger clonotypes, possibly memory cells re-expressing CD45RA.

The receptor's source is a human donor in good health. The sequenced material came from naive CD4+ T cells from blood. The V call is TRBV12-3 or TRBV12-4, the J call TRBJ1-5; D not resolved. CDR3 loop: CASSLGKPSNQPQHF. The CDR3 nucleotides are TGTGCCAGCAGTTTGGGGAAACCTAGCAATCAGCCCCAGCATTTT.